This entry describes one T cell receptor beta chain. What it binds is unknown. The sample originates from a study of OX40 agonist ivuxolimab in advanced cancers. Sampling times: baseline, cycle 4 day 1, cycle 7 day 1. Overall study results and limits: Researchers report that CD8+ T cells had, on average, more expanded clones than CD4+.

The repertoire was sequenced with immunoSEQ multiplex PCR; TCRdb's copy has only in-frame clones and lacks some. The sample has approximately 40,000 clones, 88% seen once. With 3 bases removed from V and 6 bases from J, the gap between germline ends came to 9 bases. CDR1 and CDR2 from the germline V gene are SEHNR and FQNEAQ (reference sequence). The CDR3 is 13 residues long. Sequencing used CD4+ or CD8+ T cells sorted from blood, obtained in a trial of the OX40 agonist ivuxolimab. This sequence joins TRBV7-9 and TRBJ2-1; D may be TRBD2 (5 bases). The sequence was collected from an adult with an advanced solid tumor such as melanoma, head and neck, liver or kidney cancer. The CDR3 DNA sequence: TGTGCCAGCAGCTTGGACGGGATCAATGAGCAGTTCTTC. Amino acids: CASSLDGINEQFF.